The 5 T cell receptor beta chains in this list originate from one sample, sequenced in a study of T cell responses to AZD1222 COVID-19 vaccine. TCRdb's copy holds only in-frame clones and misses some; the assay was immunoSEQ multiplex PCR. The data show more than 150,000 clones, 80% to 95% seen once. The sequenced sample was peripheral blood, obtained on day 0 of AZD1222 vaccination. The source of these receptors is an adult in good health.

This sequence joins TRBV29-1 and TRBJ2-7; D gene uncertain. This CDR3 contains 14 residues. Deletions cut 4 bases from V and 4 bases from J, with 17 bases between. CDR1 is SQVTM, CDR2 ANQGSEA, per germline. This chain's CDR3 is CSVVFQRASYEQYF. In DNA form, the CDR3 reads TGCAGCGTTGTATTCCAACGGGCCAGTTACGAGCAGTACTTC.

The chain is built from TRBV2 and TRBJ2-2; 7 positions agree with TRBD2. Germline V gene lookup returns CDR1 SNHLY and CDR2 FYNNEI. The junction had 7 bases not matched to a gene; V was cut back by 5 bases and J by 4 bases. There are 15 residues in the CDR3. CDR3 sequence: CASSQQRGGTGELFF. The CDR3 nucleotides are TGTGCCAGCAGTCAACAGCGGGGCGGCACCGGGGAGCTGTTTTTT.

This sequence joins TRBV5-1 and TRBJ2-1; 11 bases match TRBD2. V was pared by 2 bases and J by 3 bases, with 4 bases of the junction left unmatched. This CDR3 region has 16 residues. Germline CDR1 SGHRS, CDR2 YFSETQ. In nucleotides, the CDR3 is TGCGCCAGCAGCTTCCTAGCGGGAGGAGGCTACAATGAGCAGTTCTTC. It yields the protein CASSFLAGGGYNEQFF.

This clone was observed a few times. The rearrangement uses TRBV7-2 and TRBJ2-6; D is ambiguous. This CDR3 region has 15 residues. Trimming removed 4 bases at V and 2 bases at J, with 9 bases between. CDR1 and CDR2 (germline): SGHTA, FQGNSA. Here the CDR3 reads CASSSLSAGANVLTF. CDR3 in DNA: TGTGCCAGCAGCTCCCTCTCAGCTGGGGCCAACGTCCTGACTTTC.

This chain links TRBV3-1 (or the pseudogene TRBV3-2) with TRBJ1-1; unclear D gene. V lost 2 bases to trimming and J lost 1 base, with 8 bases between them. CDR1 is LGHDT and CDR2 is YNNKEL in the germline V gene (reference sequence). This CDR3 comprises 14 residues. CDR3 residues: CASSQTNKNTEAFF. CDR3 bases: TGTGCCAGCAGCCAAACAAATAAGAACACTGAAGCTTTCTTT.